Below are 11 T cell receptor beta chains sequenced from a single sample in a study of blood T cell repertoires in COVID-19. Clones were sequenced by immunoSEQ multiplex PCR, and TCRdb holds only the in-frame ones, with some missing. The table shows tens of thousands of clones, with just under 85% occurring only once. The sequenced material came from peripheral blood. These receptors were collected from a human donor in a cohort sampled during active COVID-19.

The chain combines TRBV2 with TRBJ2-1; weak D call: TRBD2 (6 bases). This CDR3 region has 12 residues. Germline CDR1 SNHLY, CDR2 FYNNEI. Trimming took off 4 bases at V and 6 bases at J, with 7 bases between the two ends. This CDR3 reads CASSGDFNEQFF. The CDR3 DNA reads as TGTGCCAGCAGTGGGGACTTCAATGAGCAGTTCTTC. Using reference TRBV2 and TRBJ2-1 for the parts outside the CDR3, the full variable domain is EPEVTQTPSHQVTQMGQEVILRCVPISNHLYFYWYRQILGQKVEFLVSFYNNEISEKSEIFDDQFSVERPDGSNFTLKIRSTKLEDSAMYFCASSGDFNEQFFGPGTRLTVL.

CDR3 protein: CAWKGGQGIRGNNSPLHF. In nucleotides, the CDR3 is TGTGCCTGGAAAGGGGGACAGGGGATCAGGGGTAATAATTCACCCCTCCACTTT. This chain connects TRBV30 to TRBJ1-6; 10 nucleotides agree with TRBD1. The length of the CDR3 is 18 residues. Germline assignment: CDR1 GTSNPN and CDR2 SVGIG (reference sequence). The V segment lost 4 bases and the J segment 5 bases; nucleotides outside the gene matches: 14.

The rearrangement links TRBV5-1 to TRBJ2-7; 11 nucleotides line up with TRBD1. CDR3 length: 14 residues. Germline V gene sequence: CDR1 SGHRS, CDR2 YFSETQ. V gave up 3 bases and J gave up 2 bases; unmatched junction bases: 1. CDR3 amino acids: CASSSGQGAYEQYF. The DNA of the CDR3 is TGCGCCAGCAGCTCGGGACAGGGGGCCTACGAGCAGTACTTC.

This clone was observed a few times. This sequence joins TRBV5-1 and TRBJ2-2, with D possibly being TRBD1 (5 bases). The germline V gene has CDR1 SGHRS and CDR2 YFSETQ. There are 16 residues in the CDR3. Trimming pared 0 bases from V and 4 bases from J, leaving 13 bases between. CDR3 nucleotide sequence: TGCGCCAGCAGCTTGGTGGTAGCAGGGTCCACCGGGGAGCTGTTTTTT. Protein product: CASSLVVAGSTGELFF.

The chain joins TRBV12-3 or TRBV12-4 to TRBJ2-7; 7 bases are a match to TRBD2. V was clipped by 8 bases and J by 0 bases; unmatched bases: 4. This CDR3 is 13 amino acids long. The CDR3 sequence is CASGTSDSYEQYF. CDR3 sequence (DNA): TGTGCCAGCGGAACTAGCGACTCCTACGAGCAGTACTTC.

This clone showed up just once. CDR3: CAWSLGSSYNEQFF. Here the CDR3 DNA reads TGTGCCTGGAGTTTGGGGAGCTCCTACAATGAGCAGTTCTTC. The chain links TRBV30 to TRBJ2-1; perhaps TRBD2 as D (5 bases). The V gene's germline CDR1 is GTSNPN and CDR2 SVGIG (reference sequence). The CDR3 runs 14 residues. Trimming pared 2 bases from V and 0 bases from J, leaving 8 bases between.

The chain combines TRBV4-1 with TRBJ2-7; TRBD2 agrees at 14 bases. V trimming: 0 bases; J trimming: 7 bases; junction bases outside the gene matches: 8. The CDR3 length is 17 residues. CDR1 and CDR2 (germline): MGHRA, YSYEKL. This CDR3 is CASSQDGPGLAGDEQYF. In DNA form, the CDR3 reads TGCGCCAGCAGCCAAGATGGGCCGGGACTAGCGGGAGATGAGCAGTACTTC.

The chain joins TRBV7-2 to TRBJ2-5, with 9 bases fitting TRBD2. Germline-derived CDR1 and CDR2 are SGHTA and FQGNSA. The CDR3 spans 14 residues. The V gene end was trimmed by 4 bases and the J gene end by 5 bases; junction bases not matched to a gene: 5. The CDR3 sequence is CASSSAGGPETQYF. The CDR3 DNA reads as TGTGCCAGCAGCTCGGCGGGGGGGCCGGAGACCCAGTACTTC.

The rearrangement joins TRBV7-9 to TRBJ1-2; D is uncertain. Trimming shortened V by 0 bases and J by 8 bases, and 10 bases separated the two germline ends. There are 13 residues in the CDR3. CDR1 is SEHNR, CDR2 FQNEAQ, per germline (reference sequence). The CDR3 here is CASSLASGNGYTF. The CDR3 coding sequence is TGTGCCAGCAGCTTAGCATCCGGGAACGGCTACACCTTC. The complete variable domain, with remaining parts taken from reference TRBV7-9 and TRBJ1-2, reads DTGVSQNPRHKITKRGQNVTFRCDPISEHNRLYWYRQTLGQGPEFLTYFQNEAQLEKSRLLSDRFSAERPKGSFSTLEIQRTEQGDSAMYLCASSLASGNGYTFGSGTRLTVV.

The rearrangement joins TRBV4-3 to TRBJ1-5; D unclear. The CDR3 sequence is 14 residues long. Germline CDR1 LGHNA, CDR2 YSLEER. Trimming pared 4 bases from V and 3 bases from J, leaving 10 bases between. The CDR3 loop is CASSPGVSNQPQHF. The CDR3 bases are TGCGCCAGCAGCCCCGGGGTCTCCAATCAGCCCCAGCATTTT.

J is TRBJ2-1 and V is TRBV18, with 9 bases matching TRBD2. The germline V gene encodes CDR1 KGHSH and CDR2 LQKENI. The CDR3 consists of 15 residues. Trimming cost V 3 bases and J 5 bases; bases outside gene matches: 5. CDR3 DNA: TGTGCCAGCTCACCCCTCGCGGGGGGGAACAATGAGCAGTTCTTC. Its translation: CASSPLAGGNNEQFF.